The next 14 T cell receptor beta chains were all read from a single sample in a study of T cells in women clearing cervical HPV infection. Measured with immunoSEQ multiplex PCR; TCRdb has only the in-frame clones, and not every one. This sample's clone table lists 22,000 or so clones. The sample consisted of blood buffy coat. These receptor sequences come from a woman between 18 and 70 years old with a cervical HPV16 infection that either progressed to CIN3+ or cleared (not recorded which).

Points on this clone: The CDR3 end is not reached by the read, which stops 3 residues before it; the germline J gene fills it in. V and J are TRBV10-3 and TRBJ1-3; 7 bases line up with TRBD1. The V segment lost 2 bases and the J segment 3 bases; nucleotides outside the gene matches: 4. Germline V gene lookup returns CDR1 ENHRY and CDR2 SYGVKD. The CDR3 loop spans 15 amino acids. CDR3 in amino acids: CAISETGAHGNTIYF. The part of the CDR3 DNA that was read is TGTGCCATCAGTGAGACAGGGGCCCATGGAAACACC.

Comment on this clone: The DNA ends 3 residues before the CDR3 does, and the rest of the CDR3 is filled in from the germline J gene. The rearrangement links TRBV30 to TRBJ1-2, with a tentative D call TRBD1 (5 bases). Trimming removed 0 bases from V and 7 bases from J, with 18 bases in between. Germline V CDR1 and CDR2: GTSNPN, SVGIG (reference sequence). The CDR3 is made up of 15 amino acids. Incomplete CDR3 DNA: TGTGCCTGGAGTGTACCGGGCGGGCAGGGACTTGGC. This sequence encodes CAWSVPGGQGLG. The whole CDR3 sequence reads CAWSVPGGQGLGYTF. The variable domain in full, completed from reference TRBV30 and TRBJ1-2, reads SQTIHQWPATLVQPVGSPLSLECTVEGTSNPNLYWYRQAAGRGLQLLFYSVGIGQISSEVPQNLSASRPQDRQFILSSKKLLLSDSGFYLCAWSVPGGQGLGYTFGSGTRLTVV.

For this clone: The read terminates 3 residues ahead of where the CDR3 ends, so the germline J gene completes it. This chain connects TRBV5-1 to TRBJ2-7; 11 bases agree with TRBD1. V shed 0 bases, J shed 2 bases, and the junction held 1 base outside the gene matches. CDR1 and CDR2 from the germline V gene are SGHRS and YFSETQ. The CDR3 runs to 15 residues. The CDR3: CASSLGTGGTYEQYF. The DNA read from the CDR3 is TGCGCCAGCAGCTTGGGGACAGGGGGCACCTACGAG.

Remarks on this clone: From the germline J gene comes the end of the CDR3, since the read stops 3 residues before it. V and J are TRBV19 and TRBJ2-3; possible D gene TRBD1, 6 bases. Per germline, CDR1 LNHDA and CDR2 SQIVND (reference sequence). The CDR3 covers 11 residues. With 6 bases removed from V and 7 bases from J, the gap between germline ends came to 8 bases. The DNA read from the CDR3 is TGTGCCAGTAGCCAGGGGCATACG. Translation gives CASSQGHT. In full, the CDR3 is CASSQGHTQYF. Supplemented by reference TRBV19 and TRBJ2-3, the full variable domain reads DGGITQSPKYLFRKEGQNVTLSCEQNLNHDAMYWYRQDPGQGLRLIYYSQIVNDFQKGDIAEGYSVSREKKESFPLTVTSAQKNPTAFYLCASSQGHTQYFGPGTRLTVL.

Notes on this clone: The read gets to within 3 residues of the CDR3 end, and the germline J gene fills in the rest. The gene calls are TRBV20-1 and TRBJ2-7, with 7 bases identical to TRBD2. The germline CDR1 and CDR2 sequences are DFQATT and SNEGSKA (reference sequence). The CDR3 spans 14 residues. With 3 bases clipped from V and 2 bases from J, the junction kept 7 bases outside the gene matches. The CDR3 is CSARGGVLAYEQYF. Partial CDR3 DNA: TGCAGTGCTAGGGGGGGGGTATTGGCCTACGAG.

Judged by frequency, this clone is medium-sized. The read ends 3 residues before the CDR3 terminus; that terminus is restored from the germline J gene. This chain joins TRBV29-1 and TRBJ2-3, with 10 bases fitting TRBD2. Looked up from germline, CDR1 is SQVTM and CDR2 is ANQGSEA. J lost 0 bases, V lost 7 bases, and 7 bases had no gene match. The CDR3 consists of 15 residues. Partial CDR3 DNA: TGCAGCGCTACTCCGACTAGCGGGAGCACAGATACG. It is translated as CSATPTSGSTDT. The complete CDR3 protein is CSATPTSGSTDTQYF.

With regard to this clone: The observed sequence ends 3 residues before the CDR3 terminus, with the missing tail filled in from the germline J gene. The gene calls are TRBV19 and TRBJ1-5, with a possible D match to TRBD1 (5 bases). The CDR3 runs 13 residues. The germline V gene encodes CDR1 LNHDA and CDR2 SQIVND (reference sequence). Trimming took 5 bases from V and 3 from J, leaving 8 bases between them. This chain's CDR3 is CASSRQNNQPQHF. CDR3 DNA (partial): TGTGCCAGTAGTCGACAGAACAATCAGCCC.

Regarding this clone: The read stops 3 residues short of the end of the CDR3; the missing end is completed from the germline J gene. This chain links TRBV14 with TRBJ2-1, with 9 nucleotides matching TRBD2. The CDR3 totals 15 residues. Germline CDR1 is SGHDN and CDR2 is FVKESK. V lost 6 bases and J lost 2; bases outside the gene matches: 5. The CDR3 loop reads CASSIAGVPYNEQFF. The part of the CDR3 DNA that was read is TGTGCCAGCAGTATAGCGGGGGTTCCCTACAATGAG.

The CDR3: CASRQNRLGVGPTQYF. The DNA read from the CDR3 is TGCGCCAGCAGACAAAATCGACTAGGGGTGGGTCCTACG. This chain links TRBV10-2 with TRBJ2-3; D perhaps matches TRBD2 (6 bases). The CDR3 end lies 3 residues beyond the end of the read and is filled in from the germline J gene. V was shortened by 6 bases and J by 8 bases, with 24 bases between the two germline ends. In germline, CDR1 is WSHSY, CDR2 SAAADI. The CDR3 totals 16 residues.

Note on this clone: The read finishes 3 residues shy of the CDR3 end, and the germline J gene is used to complete it. This chain joins TRBV2 and TRBJ2-7; 7 bases align to TRBD2. V was pared by 3 bases and J by 2 bases, with 7 bases of the junction left unmatched. Germline-derived CDR1 and CDR2 are SNHLY and FYNNEI. The CDR3 has 15 amino acids. CDR3 protein: CASSDKASGAYEQYF. The DNA read from the CDR3 is TGTGCCAGCAGTGATAAGGCTAGCGGAGCCTACGAG.

A note on this clone: Read coverage stops 3 residues before the CDR3 terminus; the germline J gene supplies the remainder. The V gene is TRBV15, the J gene TRBJ2-5; D perhaps matches TRBD2 (6 bases). V shed 4 bases and J shed 4 bases, with 10 bases lying between them. Germline CDR1 and CDR2: LNHNV and YYDKDF (reference sequence). This CDR3 spans 13 amino acids. The CDR3 sequence: CATSTRLGETQYF. Incomplete CDR3 DNA: TGTGCCACCAGCACCAGACTAGGAGAGACC.

Of note for this clone: The CDR3 end lies 3 residues beyond the end of the read and is filled in from the germline J gene. The rearrangement uses TRBV12-3 or TRBV12-4 and TRBJ1-6, with 9 bases identical to TRBD1. V trimming: 5 bases; J trimming: 10 bases; junction bases outside the gene matches: 9. The CDR3 has 15 residues. CDR3 bases read: TGTGCCAGCAGTGGAAACCGGGACAGGGAATCACCC. This encodes CASSGNRDRESP. The whole CDR3 is CASSGNRDRESPLHF.

About this clone: From the germline J gene comes the end of the CDR3, since the read stops 3 residues before it. J is TRBJ2-5 and V is TRBV30; D gene uncertain. There are 13 residues in the CDR3. Trimming pared 1 base from V and 0 bases from J, leaving 6 bases between. Germline loops: CDR1 GTSNPN, CDR2 SVGIG (reference sequence). This chain's CDR3 is CAWSAQYQETQYF. Partial CDR3 DNA: TGTGCCTGGAGTGCCCAGTACCAAGAGACC.

As to this clone: Read data end 3 residues before the CDR3 end; the end is taken from the germline J gene. The chain employs TRBV2 and TRBJ2-1; D unresolved. V lost 2 bases to trimming and J lost 0 bases, with 8 bases between them. Germline V gives CDR1 SNHLY, CDR2 FYNNEI. The CDR3 contains 15 residues. The part of the CDR3 DNA that was read is TGTGCCAGCAGTGAACTAATGAGCTCCTACAATGAG. As protein: CASSELMSSYNE. The CDR3, in full, reads CASSELMSSYNEQFF.